Listed below are T cell receptor beta chains from one sample, sequenced in a study of human T cells and chemical hapten exposure. Using its own MiXCR run on the RACE reads, TCRdb lists one record per CDR3 protein. The table has 150,000 to 200,000 distinct CDR3 sequences, more than 25% seen once. The sample was whole blood, taken in connection with sensitization to the hapten diphenylcyclopropenone (DPC). These receptors all stem from a young woman with alopecia areata. Some clones in this sample may be carry-over from other donors' samples. CDR3s include the opening cysteine and the closing phenylalanine or tryptophan. The order of the fields is clone size, D gene, J gene, V gene, CDR3 protein, CDR3 DNA. D genes are given only for firm matches. Some rows mark clone size as missing; the rest say once, few, many or name a class of expanded clone.

NA NA TRBJ1-1 TRBV30 CAWSVWGGAGEAFF TGTGCCTGGAGTGTATGGGGGGGCGCCGGTGAAGCTTTCTTT
few NA TRBJ1-1 TRBV5-5 CASRSVPQGNTEAFF TGTGCCAGCAGGTCGGTCCCACAGGGGAACACTGAAGCTTTCTTT
few NA TRBJ2-2 TRBV28 CASVAGNTGELFF TGTGCCAGCGTGGCGGGGAACACCGGGGAGCTGTTTTTT
NA TRBD2 TRBJ2-1 TRBV29-1 CSVAGTTNEQFF TGCAGCGTCGCCGGGACTACCAATGAGCAGTTCTTC
few NA TRBJ1-1 TRBV7-2 CASSPRGATEAFF TGTGCCAGCAGCCCAAGGGGGGCCACTGAAGCTTTCTTT
few NA TRBJ1-2 TRBV19 CASTPRGIGYGYTF TGTGCCAGTACCCCGCGGGGGATAGGCTATGGCTACACCTTC
few TRBD2 TRBJ2-3 TRBV2 CASRRLADTDTQYF TGTGCCAGCAGGCGACTAGCGGACACAGATACGCAGTATTTT
NA TRBD1 TRBJ1-2 TRBV5-5 CASSFTDRALDGYTF TGTGCCAGCAGCTTCACGGACAGGGCCCTGGATGGCTACACCTTC
NA NA TRBJ2-1 TRBV6-4 CASSVQGMNEQFF TGTGCCAGCAGTGTCCAGGGTATGAATGAGCAGTTCTTC
NA TRBD2 TRBJ2-1 TRBV29-1 CSARLAGGLYNEQFF TGCAGCGCTCGACTAGCGGGGGGCCTATACAATGAGCAGTTCTTC
NA TRBD2 TRBJ2-1 TRBV10-2 CAGGGVYNEQFF TGCGCCGGGGGGGGGGTGTACAATGAGCAGTTCTTC
NA NA TRBJ2-7 TRBV5-6 CASSPSRAADLSYEQYF TGTGCCAGCAGCCCGTCTCGCGCGGCGGACCTCTCCTACGAGCAGTACTTC
NA NA TRBJ1-1 TRBV28 CASTEAGKGRLGAFF TGTGCCAGCACCGAAGCGGGGAAGGGCCGCCTGGGAGCTTTCTTT
few NA TRBJ2-1 TRBV5-5 CASSLGAGNEQFF TGTGCCAGCAGCTTGGGGGCCGGCAATGAGCAGTTCTTC
NA NA TRBJ2-2 TRBV5-1 CASSLGRVANTGELFF TGCGCCAGCAGCTTGGGACGCGTCGCGAACACCGGGGAGCTGTTTTTT
NA NA TRBJ2-1 TRBV29-1 CSVGRRGSYNEQFF TGCAGCGTTGGGAGGCGGGGATCCTACAATGAGCAGTTCTTC
NA TRBD1 TRBJ1-6 TRBV7-2 CASSRGQGGDSPLHF TGTGCCAGCAGCCGCGGACAGGGAGGGGATTCACCCCTCCACTTT
few NA TRBJ2-1 TRBV28 CASSLGANNEQFF TGTGCCAGCAGTTTAGGTGCCAACAATGAGCAGTTCTTC
few TRBD2 TRBJ2-7 TRBV5-1 CASSFIAGGTYEQYF TGCGCCAGCAGCTTCATAGCGGGGGGGACTTACGAGCAGTACTTC
NA NA TRBJ1-3 TRBV9 CASSVHGVLSGNTIYF TGTGCCAGCAGCGTGCACGGAGTCCTCTCTGGAAACACCATATATTTT
NA NA TRBJ2-3 TRBV20-1 CSARDPSRGPDTQYF TGCAGTGCTAGAGATCCGTCGCGGGGGCCAGATACGCAGTATTTT
NA TRBD1 TRBJ1-5 TRBV2 CASGGQGADQPQHF TGTGCCAGCGGAGGACAGGGGGCTGATCAGCCCCAGCATTTT
few NA TRBJ1-6 TRBV6-1 CASSEAKNASPLHF TGTGCCAGCAGTGAGGCTAAGAATGCGTCACCCCTCCACTTT
NA TRBD1 TRBJ1-1 TRBV5-5 CASSFGTANTEAFF TGTGCCAGCAGCTTTGGGACAGCGAACACTGAAGCTTTCTTT
few NA TRBJ1-5 TRBV4-1 CASSQDRGGLRQPQHF TGCGCCAGCAGCCAAGACAGGGGCGGGTTGAGGCAGCCCCAGCATTTT
many TRBD2 TRBJ2-2 TRBV20-1 CSAKGLAGISNGELFF TGCAGTGCTAAGGGACTAGCGGGCATTTCGAACGGGGAGCTGTTTTTT
NA TRBD2 TRBJ2-2 TRBV28 CASGSGGGTTGELFF TGTGCCAGCGGTAGCGGGGGTGGGACCACCGGGGAGCTGTTTTTT
few TRBD2 TRBJ2-1 TRBV9 CASSGALAGGDEQFF TGTGCCAGCAGCGGAGCGCTAGCGGGAGGGGATGAGCAGTTCTTC
few NA TRBJ2-5 TRBV29-1 CSVEDRETQYF TGCAGCGTTGAAGACCGTGAGACCCAGTACTTC
few NA TRBJ2-1 TRBV20-1 CSARDLGLYNEQFF TGCAGTGCTAGAGATCTGGGCCTATACAATGAGCAGTTCTTC
NA NA TRBJ2-1 TRBV7-9 CASSLMQGPFEQFF TGTGCCAGCAGCTTAATGCAGGGTCCTTTCGAGCAGTTCTTC
NA NA TRBJ1-1 TRBV5-1 CASSFFGGTEAFF TGCGCCAGCAGCTTTTTTGGGGGCACTGAAGCTTTCTTT
many TRBD1 TRBJ2-7 TRBV28 CASSNRGEQYF TGTGCCAGCAGTAACAGGGGCGAGCAGTACTTC
few TRBD1 TRBJ1-1 TRBV29-1 CSVAQGVAEAFF TGCAGCGTTGCACAGGGGGTCGCTGAAGCTTTCTTT
few NA TRBJ1-4 TRBV5-1 CASSLQGSAANEKLFF TGCGCCAGCAGCTTACAGGGTTCTGCGGCTAATGAAAAACTGTTTTTT
NA TRBD1 TRBJ1-2 TRBV7-9 CASRKGRDSNYGYTF TGTGCCAGCAGGAAGGGACGGGACAGCAACTATGGCTACACCTTC
few NA TRBJ1-5 TRBV20-1 CSARGTGFAHRDSNQPQHF TGCAGTGCTAGAGGAACAGGCTTCGCACACAGAGATTCAAATCAGCCCCAGCATTTT
NA TRBD2 TRBJ2-3 TRBV20-1 CSANQRGAGDTQYF TGCAGTGCTAACCAGCGGGGGGCCGGGGATACGCAGTATTTT
NA NA TRBJ2-2 TRBV9 CASSVVMDGELFF TGTGCCAGCAGCGTAGTAATGGACGGGGAGCTGTTTTTT
NA TRBD1 TRBJ2-5 TRBV20-1 CSASRQGVRETQYF TGCAGTGCTAGTAGGCAGGGGGTCCGGGAGACCCAGTACTTC
few NA TRBJ1-4 TRBV3-1 CASSQGGVLFF TGTGCCAGCAGCCAAGGGGGCGTACTGTTTTTT
NA TRBD2 TRBJ2-1 TRBV11-2 CASRPPGLAGGTEQFF TGTGCCAGCAGGCCCCCCGGACTAGCGGGAGGAACCGAGCAGTTCTTC
NA NA TRBJ1-1 TRBV25-1 CASSVTGSGEAFF TGTGCCAGCAGTGTTACGGGGTCGGGGGAAGCTTTCTTT
many NA TRBJ2-7 TRBV5-4 CASSPGPGIHEQYF TGTGCCAGCAGCCCGGGACCCGGGATCCACGAGCAGTACTTC
once NA TRBJ1-2 TRBV28 CASSSPGQRRYGYTF TGTGCCAGCAGTTCCCCCGGACAGCGACGCTATGGCTACACCTTC
few NA TRBJ1-1 TRBV6-6 CASSRDKAFF TGTGCCAGCAGCCGGGACAAAGCTTTCTTT